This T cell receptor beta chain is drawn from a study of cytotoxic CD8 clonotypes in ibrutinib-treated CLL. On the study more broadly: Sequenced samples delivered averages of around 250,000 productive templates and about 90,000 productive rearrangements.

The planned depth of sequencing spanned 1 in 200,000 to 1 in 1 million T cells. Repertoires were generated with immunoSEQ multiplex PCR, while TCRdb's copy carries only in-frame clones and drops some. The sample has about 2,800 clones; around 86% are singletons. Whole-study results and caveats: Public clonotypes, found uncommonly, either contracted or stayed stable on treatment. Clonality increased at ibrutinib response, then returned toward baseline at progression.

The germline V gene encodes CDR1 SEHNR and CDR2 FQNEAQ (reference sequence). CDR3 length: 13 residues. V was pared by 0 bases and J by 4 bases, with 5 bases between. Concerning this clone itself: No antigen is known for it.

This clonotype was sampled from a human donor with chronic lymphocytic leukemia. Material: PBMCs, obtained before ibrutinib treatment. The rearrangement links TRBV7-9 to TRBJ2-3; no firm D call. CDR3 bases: TGTGCCAGCAGCTTAGCCAGAGCAGATACGCAGTATTTT. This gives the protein CASSLARADTQYF.